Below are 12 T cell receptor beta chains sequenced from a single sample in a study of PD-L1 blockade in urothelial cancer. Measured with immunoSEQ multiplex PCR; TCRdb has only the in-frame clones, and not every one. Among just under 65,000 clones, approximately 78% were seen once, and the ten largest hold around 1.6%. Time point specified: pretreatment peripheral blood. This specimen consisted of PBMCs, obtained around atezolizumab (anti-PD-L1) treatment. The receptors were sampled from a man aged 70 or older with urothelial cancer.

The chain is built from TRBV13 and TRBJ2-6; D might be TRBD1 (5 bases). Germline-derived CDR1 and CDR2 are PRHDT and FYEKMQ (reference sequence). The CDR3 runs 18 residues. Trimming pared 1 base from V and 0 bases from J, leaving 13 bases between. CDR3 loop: CASSLEGEHSSGANVLTF. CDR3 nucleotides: TGTGCCAGCAGCTTAGAAGGGGAACATTCCTCTGGGGCCAACGTCCTGACTTTC.

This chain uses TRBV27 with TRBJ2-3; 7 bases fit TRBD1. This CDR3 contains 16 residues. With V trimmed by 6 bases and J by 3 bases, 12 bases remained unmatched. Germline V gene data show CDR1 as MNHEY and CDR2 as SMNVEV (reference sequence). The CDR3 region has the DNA TGTGCCAGCAGGGACAGGATAAGTGTGAGTACAGATACGCAGTATTTT. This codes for CASRDRISVSTDTQYF.

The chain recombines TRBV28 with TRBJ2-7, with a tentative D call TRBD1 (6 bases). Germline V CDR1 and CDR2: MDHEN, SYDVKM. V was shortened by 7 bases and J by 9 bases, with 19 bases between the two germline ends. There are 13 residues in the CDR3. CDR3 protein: CASTGRYREGQYF. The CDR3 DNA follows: TGTGCCAGCACCGGTAGGTACAGGGAAGGGCAGTACTTC.

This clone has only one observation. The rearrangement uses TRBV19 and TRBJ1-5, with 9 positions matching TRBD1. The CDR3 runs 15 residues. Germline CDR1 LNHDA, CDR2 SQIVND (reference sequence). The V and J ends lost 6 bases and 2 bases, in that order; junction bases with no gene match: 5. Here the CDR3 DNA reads TGTGCCAGTAGCCAGGACAGGGGACGCAATCAGCCCCAGCATTTT. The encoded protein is CASSQDRGRNQPQHF.

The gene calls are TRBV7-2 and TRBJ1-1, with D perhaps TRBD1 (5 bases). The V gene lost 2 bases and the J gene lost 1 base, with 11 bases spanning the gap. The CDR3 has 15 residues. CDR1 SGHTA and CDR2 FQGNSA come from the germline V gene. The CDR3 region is CASSLWGLANTEAFF. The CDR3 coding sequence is TGTGCCAGCAGCTTATGGGGCCTTGCGAACACTGAAGCTTTCTTT.

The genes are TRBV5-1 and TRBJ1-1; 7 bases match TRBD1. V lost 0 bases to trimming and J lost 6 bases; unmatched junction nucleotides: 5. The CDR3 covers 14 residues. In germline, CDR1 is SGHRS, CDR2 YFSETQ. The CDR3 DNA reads TGCGCCAGCAGCTTGGGACAGGGCGTACCTGAAGCTTTCTTT. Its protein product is CASSLGQGVPEAFF.

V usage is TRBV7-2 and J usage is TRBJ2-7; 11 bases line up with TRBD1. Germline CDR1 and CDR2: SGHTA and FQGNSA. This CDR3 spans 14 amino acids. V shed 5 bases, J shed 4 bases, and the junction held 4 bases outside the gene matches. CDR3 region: CASSGQGAFYEQYF. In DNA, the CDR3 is TGTGCCAGCAGCGGACAGGGGGCTTTTTACGAGCAGTACTTC.

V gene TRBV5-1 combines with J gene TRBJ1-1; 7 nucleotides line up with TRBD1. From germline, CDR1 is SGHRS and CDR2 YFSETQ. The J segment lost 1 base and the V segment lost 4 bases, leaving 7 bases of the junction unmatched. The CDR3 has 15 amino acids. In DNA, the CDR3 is TGCGCCAGCAGCGGCTCGGGACAGCCGAACACTGAAGCTTTCTTT. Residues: CASSGSGQPNTEAFF.

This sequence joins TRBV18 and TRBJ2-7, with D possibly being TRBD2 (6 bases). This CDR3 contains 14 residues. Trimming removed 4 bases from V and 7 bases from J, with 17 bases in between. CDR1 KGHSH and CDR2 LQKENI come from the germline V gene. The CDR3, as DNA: TGTGCCAGCTCACTTGGATTTAGCGGAACTGAGCAGTACTTC. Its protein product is CASSLGFSGTEQYF.

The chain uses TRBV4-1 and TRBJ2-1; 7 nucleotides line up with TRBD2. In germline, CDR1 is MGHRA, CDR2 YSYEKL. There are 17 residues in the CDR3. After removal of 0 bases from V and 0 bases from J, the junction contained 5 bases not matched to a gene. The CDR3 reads CASSQDRASGSYNEQFF. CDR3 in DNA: TGCGCCAGCAGCCAAGATCGGGCTAGCGGCTCCTACAATGAGCAGTTCTTC.

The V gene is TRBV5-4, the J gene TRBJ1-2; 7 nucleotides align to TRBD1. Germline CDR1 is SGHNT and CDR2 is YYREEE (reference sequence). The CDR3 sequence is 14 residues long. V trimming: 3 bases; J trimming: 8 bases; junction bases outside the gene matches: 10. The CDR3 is CASSSGQDVYGYTF. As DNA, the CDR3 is TGTGCCAGCAGCTCCGGACAGGATGTGTACGGCTACACCTTC.

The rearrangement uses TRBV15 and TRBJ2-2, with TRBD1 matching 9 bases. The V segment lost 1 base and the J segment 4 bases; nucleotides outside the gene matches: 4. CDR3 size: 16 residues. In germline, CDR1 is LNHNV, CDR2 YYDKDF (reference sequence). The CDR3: CATSRGGTGPTGELFF. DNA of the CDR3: TGTGCCACCAGCAGAGGGGGGACAGGGCCCACCGGGGAGCTGTTTTTT.